These 22 T cell receptor beta chains were sequenced from one sample in a study of T cell repertoires in cytomegalovirus infection. Via MiXCR, TCRdb re-called the reads, giving one row per CDR3 protein. The sample shows about 600,000 distinct CDR3 sequences, about 24% of them seen only once. Material for sequencing was CD8+ T cells from PBMCs. Receptors were obtained from a human donor in good health (CMV status not recorded). Some clones in this sample may be carry-over from other donors' samples.

At least ten counts were recorded for this clonotype. The rearrangement uses TRBV27 and TRBJ1-5, with D possibly TRBD1 on 6 matching bases. There are 15 residues in the CDR3. Trimming pared 5 bases from V and 4 bases from J, leaving 15 bases between. Germline CDR1 and CDR2: MNHEY and SMNVEV (reference sequence). The CDR3 region has the DNA TGTGCCAGCAGTCCTACGACAGGACCAAATCAGCCCCAGCATTTT. This sequence encodes CASSPTTGPNQPQHF.

The table lists this clonotype with a few counts. V gene TRBV20-1 combines with J gene TRBJ1-5; D gene uncertain. Deletions cut 2 bases from V and 0 bases from J, with 11 bases between. The CDR3 contains 15 residues. The germline V gene has CDR1 DFQATT and CDR2 SNEGSKA (reference sequence). CDR3 in amino acids: CSARKMNYSNQPQHF. CDR3 coding DNA: TGCAGTGCTAGAAAGATGAACTATAGCAATCAGCCCCAGCATTTT.

The chain combines TRBV28 with TRBJ2-1; TRBD1 matches 7 bases. CDR3 length equals 14 residues. V gave up 6 bases and J gave up 7 bases; unmatched junction bases: 9. Germline values: CDR1 MDHEN, CDR2 SYDVKM. CDR3 in amino acids: CASRHRGEANEQFF. In nucleotides, the CDR3 is TGTGCCAGCAGACACAGGGGCGAGGCGAATGAGCAGTTCTTC.

V and J are TRBV28 and TRBJ2-1; no clear D gene. Trimming shortened V by 5 bases and J by 0 bases, and 8 bases separated the two germline ends. This CDR3 region has 14 residues. Germline V CDR1 and CDR2: MDHEN, SYDVKM. The DNA of the CDR3 is TGTGCCAGCAGTCCCAGTTACTCCTACAATGAGCAGTTCTTC. Translated, it gives CASSPSYSYNEQFF.

This clonotype was found many times. The chain carries TRBV2 and TRBJ1-2; 7 bases agree with TRBD1. This CDR3 region has 15 residues. Germline-derived CDR1 and CDR2 are SNHLY and FYNNEI. The junction had 19 bases not matched to a gene; V was cut back by 6 bases and J by 12 bases. For the CDR3, the DNA is TGTGCCAGCAGCGGCCAGTGGACAGGATCTATGAGGGACACCTTC. Its protein product is CASSGQWTGSMRDTF.

This clonotype came up a few times. The chain has TRBV4-2 and TRBJ1-4, with D maybe TRBD1 (5 bases). Germline CDR1 reads LGHNA; CDR2 reads YNFKEQ. The CDR3 covers 15 residues. With 0 bases removed from V and 7 bases from J, the gap between germline ends came to 12 bases. CDR3 protein: CASSQEVRATEKLFF. The CDR3 nucleotides read TGTGCCAGCAGCCAAGAGGTCAGGGCGACTGAAAAACTGTTTTTT.

The chain links TRBV20-1 to TRBJ2-7; either TRBD1 or TRBD2 may supply D (5 bases each). Germline V gene data show CDR1 as DFQATT and CDR2 as SNEGSKA (reference sequence). CDR3 size: 15 residues. Trimming cost V 0 bases and J 1 base, with 13 bases left between them. CDR3 DNA: TGCAGTGCTAGAGATCTGAGGGGAACGTCCTACGAGCAGTACTTC. Its translation: CSARDLRGTSYEQYF.

This clonotype occurred many times. J is TRBJ2-1 and V is TRBV7-2, with D possibly TRBD2 on 5 matching bases. The CDR3 totals 16 residues. V dropped 2 bases and J dropped 0 bases, with 11 bases sitting between them. Germline CDR1 reads SGHTA; CDR2 reads FQGNSA. CDR3: CASSLLDTSSYNEQFF. The CDR3, as DNA: TGTGCCAGCAGCTTACTAGATACTAGCTCCTACAATGAGCAGTTCTTC.

This clonotype was counted a few times. The chain carries TRBV12-5 and TRBJ2-1, with D possibly TRBD2 on 5 matching bases. V lost 4 bases, J lost 6 bases, and 10 bases lay in between. The V gene's germline CDR1 is LGHNT and CDR2 FRNRAP. The length of the CDR3 is 13 residues. CDR3 DNA: TGTGCTAGTGGTTCTACTAGAGGCAATGAGCAGTTCTTC. As protein: CASGSTRGNEQFF.

The chain links TRBV7-9 to TRBJ2-2; no reliable D call. Per germline, CDR1 SEHNR and CDR2 FQNEAQ (reference sequence). With 4 bases removed from V and 1 base from J, the gap between germline ends came to 13 bases. CDR3 length equals 16 residues. The CDR3 protein is CASSYRSLLNTGELFF. The CDR3 nucleotides read TGTGCCAGCAGCTATAGGTCCCTGCTGAACACCGGGGAGCTGTTTTTT.

This clonotype was observed a few times. One junction end does not reproduce the germline sequence, and a read error may be involved. The chain recombines TRBV19 with TRBJ2-2, with a weak D call TRBD2 (5 bases). CDR1 and CDR2 from the germline V gene are LNHDA and SQIVND (reference sequence). This CDR3 spans 10 amino acids. The CDR3 loop is CASKPGKLFF. The CDR3, as DNA: TGTGCCAGTAAACCCGGGAAGCTGTTTTTT.

This clonotype was detected ten times or more. The V and J genes are TRBV7-6 and TRBJ1-5; possibly TRBD1 for D (6 bases). Trimming stripped 5 bases from V and 5 bases from J, with 13 bases between. The CDR3 covers 14 residues. Germline V lookup: CDR1 SGHVS, CDR2 FNYEAQ. CDR3 sequence: CASSSGKGDQPQHF. The CDR3 nucleotides read TGTGCCAGCAGCAGTGGAAAGGGGGATCAGCCCCAGCATTTT.

This clonotype occurred many times. The chain combines TRBV4-1 with TRBJ1-1; a possible D gene is TRBD1 (5 bases). The germline V gene encodes CDR1 MGHRA and CDR2 YSYEKL. This CDR3 is 16 amino acids long. The V gene lost 2 bases and the J gene lost 5 bases, with 18 bases spanning the gap. The CDR3 coding sequence is TGCGCCAGCAGCCAATTCATCAGGGACGGGGCAACTGAAGCTTTCTTT. The encoded protein is CASSQFIRDGATEAFF.

This clonotype was counted many times. The V gene is TRBV7-8, the J gene TRBJ1-5; D is unresolved. V lost 4 bases to trimming and J lost 0 bases, with 10 bases between them. CDR1 SGHVS and CDR2 FQNEAQ come from the germline V gene. This CDR3 contains 15 residues. The CDR3 here is CASSSLGDSNQPQHF. The CDR3 region has the DNA TGTGCCAGCAGCTCCCTTGGGGATAGCAATCAGCCCCAGCATTTT.

As to this clonotype: A much more abundant neighbour one base away suggests this may be a read error. No conserved phenylalanine or tryptophan ends this CDR3, so it is likely a read error. This rearrangement joins TRBV6-1 to TRBJ2-7; TRBD2 agrees at 8 bases. V lost 10 bases, J lost 7 bases, and 18 bases stayed unmatched. Germline V gives CDR1 MNHNS, CDR2 SASEGT. The CDR3 is made up of 15 amino acids. In nucleotides, the CDR3 is TGTGCCACCCTTAGCGGGGCCCCCTTCGCCGGGGAGCAGTACTCC. Protein product: CATLSGAPFAGEQYS.

The chain employs TRBV10-3 and TRBJ1-6; D is undetermined. The ends were cut back, 2 bases at V and 8 bases at J, with 16 bases in the middle. CDR3 length: 16 amino acids. Germline lookup yields CDR1 ENHRY and CDR2 SYGVKD. CDR3: CAISEPKPMGDSPLHF. Here the CDR3 DNA reads TGTGCCATCAGTGAGCCAAAACCCATGGGCGATTCACCCCTCCACTTT.

CDR3 nucleotide sequence: TGTGCCAGCAGCTTGAGGGTACCATGGACAGAGTCAAAGAATGAGCAGTTCTTC. Encoded protein: CASSLRVPWTESKNEQFF. V and J are TRBV7-6 and TRBJ2-1; TRBD1 is a possible D gene (6 bases). The CDR3 runs 18 residues. The ends were cut back, 3 bases at V and 7 bases at J, with 25 bases in the middle. CDR1 and CDR2 (germline): SGHVS, FNYEAQ.

The chain carries TRBV27 and TRBJ2-1; no firm D call. This CDR3 contains 13 residues. Trimming removed 4 bases from V and 8 bases from J, with 12 bases in between. Per the germline V gene, CDR1 is MNHEY and CDR2 is SMNVEV (reference sequence). The CDR3 is CASSSSSRHEQFF. The CDR3 DNA reads as TGTGCCAGCAGTTCCTCCTCGCGGCATGAGCAGTTCTTC.

This clonotype was recorded a few times. V is TRBV6-2 or TRBV6-3 and J is TRBJ1-6; D remains ambiguous. This CDR3 is 18 amino acids long. V shed 0 bases and J shed 0 bases, with 12 bases lying between them. Germline assignment: CDR1 MNHEY and CDR2 SVGEGT. CDR3 in amino acids: CASSYSRGRSSYNSPLHF. The CDR3, as DNA: TGTGCCAGCAGTTACTCGCGGGGAAGGAGCTCCTATAATTCACCCCTCCACTTT.

This clonotype has a handful of counts. CDR3 protein: CASSFIVPGVNTGELFF. The DNA for the CDR3 is TGTGCCAGCAGTTTCATTGTGCCAGGGGTAAACACCGGGGAGCTGTTTTTT. The chain carries TRBV12-3 or TRBV12-4 and TRBJ2-2; perhaps TRBD1 as D (6 bases). This CDR3 region has 17 residues. The V gene lost 3 bases and the J gene lost 2 bases, with 16 bases spanning the gap.

This rearrangement joins TRBV5-4 to TRBJ1-1; D is uncertain. CDR1 SGHNT and CDR2 YYREEE come from the germline V gene (reference sequence). CDR3 size: 15 residues. With 0 bases removed from V and 4 bases from J, the gap between germline ends came to 13 bases. The CDR3 nucleotides read TGTGCCAGCAGCTTGGCCGCGCCCGTTAGCACTGAAGCTTTCTTT. This gives the protein CASSLAAPVSTEAFF.

Concerning this clonotype itself: A read error is possible here, since a much larger clone lies one base away. V is TRBV5-6 and J is TRBJ2-1, with D hard to call. Germline CDR1 is SGHDT and CDR2 is YYEEEE. V gave up 5 bases and J gave up 9 bases, with 18 bases separating them. This CDR3 is 14 amino acids long. The CDR3 DNA sequence: TGTGCCAGCAGTTTACCAACTGGCCCCGCTGAGCAGTTCTTC. Protein: CASSLPTGPAEQFF.